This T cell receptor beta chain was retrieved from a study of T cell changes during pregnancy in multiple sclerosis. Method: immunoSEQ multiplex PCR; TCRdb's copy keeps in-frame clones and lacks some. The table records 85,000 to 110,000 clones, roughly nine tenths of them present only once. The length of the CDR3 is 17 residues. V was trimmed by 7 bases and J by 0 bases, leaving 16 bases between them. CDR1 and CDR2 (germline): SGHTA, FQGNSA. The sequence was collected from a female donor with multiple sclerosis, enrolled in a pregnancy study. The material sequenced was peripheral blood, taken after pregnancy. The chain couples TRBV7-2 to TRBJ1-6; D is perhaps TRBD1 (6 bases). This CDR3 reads CASTKQGTGSYNSPLHF. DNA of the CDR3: TGTGCCAGCACCAAACAGGGAACGGGCTCCTATAATTCACCCCTCCACTTT. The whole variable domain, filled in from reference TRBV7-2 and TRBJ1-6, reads GAGVSQSPSNKVTEKGKDVELRCDPISGHTALYWYRQSLGQGLEFLIYFQGNSAPDKSGLPSDRFSAERTGGSVSTLTIQRTQQEDSAVYLCASTKQGTGSYNSPLHFGNGTRLTVT.